This T cell receptor (beta chain) came from a study of cytomegalovirus exposure and HLA in healthy donors. Notes on the study in general: Cytomegalovirus-associated TCR beta chains were listed, numbering some 180. The classifier reportedly diagnosed cytomegalovirus status with high sensitivity and specificity. One later analysis, an examination of the 120 validation repertoires, found that first-cohort TCR clusters tended to co-occur in them.

Method: immunoSEQ multiplex PCR; TCRdb's copy keeps in-frame clones and lacks some. This sample has 90,000 to 150,000 clones, with 88% found just once. The donors were part of the validation cohort, which consisted of about 120 subjects and was separate from the first cohort of 666 subjects. Germline V gives CDR1 SGHDT, CDR2 YYEEEE. V dropped 3 bases and J dropped 4; count of bases not matched to a gene: 8. The CDR3 consists of 18 residues. As to this clone: Its antigen is not known.

V gene TRBV5-6 combines with J gene TRBJ2-1; 15 bases fit TRBD2. This receptor was obtained from a woman aged 18-29 years in good health and CMV-seropositive. Sample: PBMCs. The CDR3 DNA sequence: TGTGCCAGCAGCTCCGGACTAGCGGGAGGGCCTCGATACAATGAGCAGTTCTTC. Amino acid sequence: CASSSGLAGGPRYNEQFF.